The text below deals with one T cell receptor beta chain. The trim removed 3 bases at V and 5 bases at J, leaving 10 bases unmatched. This CDR3 comprises 15 residues. Germline CDR1 LNHNV, CDR2 YYDKDF (reference sequence). The data were taken from a study of blood T cell repertoires in COVID-19. Using immunoSEQ multiplex PCR, the repertoire was profiled, and TCRdb retains in-frame clones only, with some absent. The data show under 300,000 clones, 84% seen once. The sequenced sample was peripheral blood. The chain joins TRBV15 to TRBJ2-7, with 7 bases matching TRBD2. The TCR comes from a man aged 50 to 60 with acute or convalescent COVID-19. The CDR3 DNA reads as TGTGCCACCAGCAGCCACCGACTAGCTGGAGACGAGCAGTACTTC. It is translated as CATSSHRLAGDEQYF.